This is a list of T cell receptor beta chains from one sample in a study of chemoradiotherapy in HPV16-positive cancers. The protocol was immunoSEQ multiplex PCR, while the TCRdb copy is restricted to in-frame clones and leaves out a portion. The sample shows 6,000 to 9,500 clones, around 67% of them seen only once. The material sequenced was tumor tissue, taken from a patient who underwent chemoradiotherapy. The receptors originated from a human donor with HPV-associated anogenital cancer. CDR3s include the opening cysteine and the closing phenylalanine or tryptophan. Each record gives: D gene, clone size, J gene, V gene, CDR3 DNA, CDR3 protein. A D gene is named only where the DNA matches it firmly. Rows may omit the clone size; those that give it use once, few, many or a size class.

D: -
size: -
J: TRBJ2-3
V: TRBV10-3
DNA: TGTGCCATAACCCCAGTTAGGGTCGCAGATACGCAGTATTTT
CDR3: CAITPVRVADTQYF

D: -
size: -
J: TRBJ1-4
V: TRBV5-1
DNA: TGCGCCAGCAGCTTGGACACGAATAATGAAAAACTGTTTTTT
CDR3: CASSLDTNNEKLFF

D: TRBD1
size: -
J: TRBJ2-7
V: TRBV10-3
DNA: TGTGCCATCAGGGGGACAGGGGTACCTGACGAGCAGTACTTC
CDR3: CAIRGTGVPDEQYF

D: -
size: -
J: TRBJ2-1
V: TRBV2
DNA: TGTGCCAGCAGTGTTGATACTAGTAGCGCCAATGAGCAGTTCTTC
CDR3: CASSVDTSSANEQFF

D: -
size: -
J: TRBJ2-5
V: TRBV5-1
DNA: TGCGCCAGCAGCTTAACAGGGCCGCAAGAGACCCAGTACTTC
CDR3: CASSLTGPQETQYF

D: -
size: -
J: TRBJ2-1
V: TRBV9
DNA: TGTGCCACGGGCAATGAGCAGTTCTTC
CDR3: CATGNEQFF

D: -
size: few
J: TRBJ2-7
V: TRBV19
DNA: TGTGCCAGTAGTATAGGGGGGTCCTACGAGCAGTACTTC
CDR3: CASSIGGSYEQYF

D: -
size: -
J: TRBJ1-6
V: TRBV7-6
DNA: TGTGCCAGCAGCTTGGGTTATAATTCACCCCTCCACTTT
CDR3: CASSLGYNSPLHF

D: TRBD2
size: -
J: TRBJ2-3
V: TRBV13
DNA: TGTGCCAGCAGCTTAGTAGCGGGGGTCACAGATACGCAGTATTTT
CDR3: CASSLVAGVTDTQYF

D: -
size: -
J: TRBJ1-1
V: TRBV7-2
DNA: TGTGCCAGCAGCGTTCAGGGTAGGGACACTGAAGCTTTCTTT
CDR3: CASSVQGRDTEAFF

D: -
size: once
J: TRBJ1-2
V: TRBV6-1
DNA: TGTGCCAGCAGTGAACTTCCGGACTATGGCTACACCTTC
CDR3: CASSELPDYGYTF

D: -
size: once
J: TRBJ2-7
V: TRBV11-2
DNA: TGTGCCAGCAGCTTAAGTAGAACAGGGACCTACGAGCAGTACTTC
CDR3: CASSLSRTGTYEQYF

D: -
size: -
J: TRBJ1-2
V: TRBV30
DNA: TGTGCCATACACAGGGTGGGGGGCTATGGCTACACCTTC
CDR3: CAIHRVGGYGYTF

D: -
size: once
J: TRBJ1-1
V: TRBV6-1
DNA: TGTGCCAGCAGTGATCTTGCCTTTCCAAACACTGAAGCTTTCTTT
CDR3: CASSDLAFPNTEAFF

D: -
size: -
J: TRBJ1-4
V: TRBV12-2
DNA: TGTGCAAGTCGGGAAAGGAGGGAAAAACTGTTTTTT
CDR3: CASRERREKLFF

D: -
size: -
J: TRBJ1-1
V: TRBV2
DNA: TGTGCCAGCAAGCCTGGGGAAAGGACCACTGAAGCTTTCTTT
CDR3: CASKPGERTTEAFF

D: -
size: -
J: TRBJ1-1
V: TRBV13
DNA: TGTGCCAGCAGCTTAGCCAGGTTTGGCACTGAAGCTTTCTTT
CDR3: CASSLARFGTEAFF

D: -
size: -
J: TRBJ1-2
V: TRBV9
DNA: TGTGCCAGCAGCGTAGAGGGTAGTTGGTTTGGCTACACCTTC
CDR3: CASSVEGSWFGYTF

D: -
size: -
J: TRBJ2-3
V: TRBV5-1
DNA: TGCGCCAGCAGCATGGGACGGACCACAGATACGCAGTATTTT
CDR3: CASSMGRTTDTQYF

D: TRBD2
size: -
J: TRBJ2-5
V: TRBV28
DNA: TGTGCCAGCACCATAAGACTAGCGGGGGGAAAGGAGACCCAGTACTTC
CDR3: CASTIRLAGGKETQYF

D: TRBD2
size: -
J: TRBJ2-1
V: TRBV7-9
DNA: TGTGCCAGCAGCCCTAGCGGGGGGGCCGGGGAGCAGTTCTTC
CDR3: CASSPSGGAGEQFF

D: -
size: -
J: TRBJ1-2
V: TRBV29-1
DNA: TGCAGCGTTGACTGGCGGGGCTATGGCTACACCTTC
CDR3: CSVDWRGYGYTF

D: -
size: -
J: TRBJ1-2
V: TRBV4-1
DNA: TGCGCCAGCAGCCAATTATATCGGGTCTTTGGAGACTATGGCTACACCTTC
CDR3: CASSQLYRVFGDYGYTF

D: TRBD1
size: few
J: TRBJ1-5
V: TRBV5-1
DNA: TGCGCCAGCAGCTTGGTTGCAGGGGGTAGTCAGCCCCAGCATTTT
CDR3: CASSLVAGGSQPQHF

D: -
size: -
J: TRBJ1-5
V: TRBV19
DNA: TGTGCCAGTAGTATTGGAAGGATGGCCAATCAGCCCCAGCATTTT
CDR3: CASSIGRMANQPQHF

D: TRBD1
size: -
J: TRBJ2-5
V: TRBV18
DNA: TGTGCCAGCTCACCACCGAACCGGGACAGGGGGGTTGAGACCCAGTACTTC
CDR3: CASSPPNRDRGVETQYF

D: TRBD1
size: -
J: TRBJ1-1
V: TRBV6-1
DNA: TGTGCCAGCAGCGGACAGGCCGACACTGAAGCTTTCTTT
CDR3: CASSGQADTEAFF

D: -
size: -
J: TRBJ2-3
V: TRBV6-6
DNA: TGTGCCAGCAGTCCCCGTCCGCCCGGGGACACAGATACGCAGTATTTT
CDR3: CASSPRPPGDTDTQYF

D: TRBD2
size: -
J: TRBJ2-3
V: TRBV5-1
DNA: TGCGCCAGCAGCATCGGCGGGCTAGCGGGGGGGCGTGGAACAGATACGCAGTATTTT
CDR3: CASSIGGLAGGRGTDTQYF

D: -
size: -
J: TRBJ2-5
V: TRBV5-1
DNA: TGCGCCAGCAGCCAACCCACCGGGACGGAAGAGACCCAGTACTTC
CDR3: CASSQPTGTEETQYF

D: TRBD2
size: -
J: TRBJ2-5
V: TRBV29-1
DNA: TGCAGCGTTGGTGGGATCGGGGGGTCGGGATCAGAGACCCAGTACTTC
CDR3: CSVGGIGGSGSETQYF

D: -
size: -
J: TRBJ1-4
V: TRBV6-6
DNA: TGTGCCAGCAGACCGCTCGGGGGCACTGGTGAAAAACTGTTTTTT
CDR3: CASRPLGGTGEKLFF

D: -
size: -
J: TRBJ2-5
V: TRBV19
DNA: TGTGCCAGTAGCCTTGCCCAGGGTGACGAGACCCAGTACTTC
CDR3: CASSLAQGDETQYF

D: -
size: -
J: TRBJ2-5
V: TRBV7-9
DNA: TGTGCCAGCAGCTGGTCGGAGGTGACCCAGTACTTC
CDR3: CASSWSEVTQYF

D: -
size: -
J: TRBJ1-2
V: TRBV5-6
DNA: TGTGCCAGCAGCTTGGGCGGGGGCACCAGTAGGTATGGCTACACCTTC
CDR3: CASSLGGGTSRYGYTF

D: TRBD2
size: once
J: TRBJ2-3
V: TRBV11-2
DNA: TGTGCCAGCAGCCAACTAGCGGGGGGAACAGATACGCAGTATTTT
CDR3: CASSQLAGGTDTQYF

D: TRBD1
size: -
J: TRBJ1-5
V: TRBV29-1
DNA: TGCAGCGTCTCGACAGGGGATCAGCCCCAGCATTTT
CDR3: CSVSTGDQPQHF

D: -
size: -
J: TRBJ1-1
V: TRBV5-5
DNA: TGTGCCAGCAGCTGGTCAGTGATGAACACTGAAGCTTTCTTT
CDR3: CASSWSVMNTEAFF

D: -
size: -
J: TRBJ1-5
V: TRBV9
DNA: TGTGCCAGCAGCGTGGGTGATCAGCCCCAGCATTTT
CDR3: CASSVGDQPQHF

D: -
size: -
J: TRBJ2-1
V: TRBV7-2
DNA: TGTGCCAGCAGCATAACCACCTCCTACAATGAGCAGTTCTTC
CDR3: CASSITTSYNEQFF

D: -
size: -
J: TRBJ2-5
V: TRBV11-2
DNA: TGTGCCAGCAAGGTCGGGGACCAAGAGACCCAGTACTTC
CDR3: CASKVGDQETQYF

D: TRBD1
size: -
J: TRBJ2-7
V: TRBV5-6
DNA: TGTGCCAGCAGCGACGGGACAGGGGGCGACGAGCAGTACTTC
CDR3: CASSDGTGGDEQYF

D: -
size: -
J: TRBJ2-7
V: TRBV7-8
DNA: TGTGCCAGCAGCCAGGGGCCTAGCGGCTACGAGCAGTACTTC
CDR3: CASSQGPSGYEQYF

D: TRBD1
size: -
J: TRBJ1-6
V: TRBV27
DNA: TGTGCCAGCAGTTCCGACGGACAGGGTCGTAATTCACCCCTCCACTTT
CDR3: CASSSDGQGRNSPLHF

D: TRBD1
size: -
J: TRBJ1-5
V: TRBV27
DNA: TGTGCCAGCAGTCAACGGGACAGGGGCATTCATCAGCCCCAGCATTTT
CDR3: CASSQRDRGIHQPQHF

D: TRBD2
size: -
J: TRBJ2-3
V: TRBV7-9
DNA: TGTGCCAGCAGCTTAGCGGTGCGGGGGAGCACAGATACGCAGTATTTT
CDR3: CASSLAVRGSTDTQYF

D: -
size: few
J: TRBJ1-1
V: TRBV5-4
DNA: TGTGCCAGCAGGTCGGACACCTTGAACACTGAAGCTTTCTTT
CDR3: CASRSDTLNTEAFF

D: TRBD1
size: -
J: TRBJ1-5
V: TRBV7-9
DNA: TGTGCCAGCAGTTTTGACAGGGACAATCAGCCCCAGCATTTT
CDR3: CASSFDRDNQPQHF

D: TRBD1
size: -
J: TRBJ2-6
V: TRBV5-1
DNA: TGCGCCAGCAGCTTAAGAGGGCAGGGGGCTATGTCTGGGGCCAACGTCCTGACTTTC
CDR3: CASSLRGQGAMSGANVLTF

D: -
size: -
J: TRBJ2-1
V: TRBV5-1
DNA: TGCGCCAGCAGCTTGAGTCCCGGGACGGCTCACAATGAGCAGTTCTTC
CDR3: CASSLSPGTAHNEQFF

D: TRBD1
size: -
J: TRBJ2-3
V: TRBV9
DNA: TGTGCCAGCAGCGTAGAGAGCAGCGCAGGGGGCGGTACGCAGTATTTT
CDR3: CASSVESSAGGGTQYF

D: TRBD1
size: -
J: TRBJ1-1
V: TRBV29-1
DNA: TGCAGCGTTGTGTCGAGACAGGGCACTGAAGCTTTCTTT
CDR3: CSVVSRQGTEAFF

D: -
size: -
J: TRBJ2-1
V: TRBV7-3
DNA: TGTGCCAGCAGCTTGGGGGGTTCCTACAATGAGCAGTTCTTC
CDR3: CASSLGGSYNEQFF